This entry concerns a single T cell receptor beta chain. What it binds is unknown. Compared with germline, one end of the junction differs, possibly owing to a read error. The authors made TCR beta cDNA from around 500 ng total RNA with a constant-region primer. Three-round nested multiplex PCR performed with slightly modified ARM-PCR produced the TCR beta libraries. The opening two PCR rounds, approximately 10 cycles each, paired TRBV1-TRBV30 forward primers with a C-beta reverse primer. One entry per CDR3 protein, called by TCRdb with MiXCR from the multiplex PCR reads. The sample shows about 310,000 distinct CDR3 sequences, approximately 60% of them seen only once. Germline-derived CDR1 and CDR2 are SQVTM and ANQGSEA. The CDR3 is made up of 13 amino acids. This entry comes from a study of tumor-infiltrating lymphocytes in primary liver carcinoma. Study-level information: Tissue type made little difference to sample yields of roughly 3.5 to 8 million productive TCRbeta reads. General study results and limits: Tumor specimens were characterized by a significantly higher top-250-clone fraction than blood (p = 0.039).

Extraction also yielded germline DNA, while blood RNA was obtained from unsorted whole blood. The chain has TRBV29-1 and TRBJ2-1, with 7 positions matching TRBD1. The TCR sequence derives from a man aged 35-49 years with primary liver carcinoma and hepatitis B virus infection. Sequenced material: peripheral blood. The CDR3 region is CSVMRPGQDERFF. In DNA, the CDR3 is TGTAGCGTCATGCGCCCTGGACAGGATGAGCGGTTCTTC.